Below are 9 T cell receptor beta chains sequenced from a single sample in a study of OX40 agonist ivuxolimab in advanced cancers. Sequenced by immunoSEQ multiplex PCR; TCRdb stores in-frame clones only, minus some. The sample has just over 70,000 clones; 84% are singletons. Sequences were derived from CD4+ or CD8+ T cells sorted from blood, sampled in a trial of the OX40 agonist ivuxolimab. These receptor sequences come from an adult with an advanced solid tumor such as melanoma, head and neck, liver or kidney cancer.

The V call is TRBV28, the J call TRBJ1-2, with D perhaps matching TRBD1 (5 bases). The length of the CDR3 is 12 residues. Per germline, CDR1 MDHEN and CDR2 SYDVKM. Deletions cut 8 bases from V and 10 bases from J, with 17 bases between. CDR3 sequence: CASRQFYDFYTF. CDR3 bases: TGTGCCAGCCGACAGTTCTATGATTTCTACACCTTC.

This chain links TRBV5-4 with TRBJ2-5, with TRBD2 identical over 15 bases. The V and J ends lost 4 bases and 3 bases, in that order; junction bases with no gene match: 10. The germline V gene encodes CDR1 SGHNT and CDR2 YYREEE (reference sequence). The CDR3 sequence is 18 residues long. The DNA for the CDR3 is TGTGCCAGCAGCCTTAGGACTAGCGGGAGGGGTTTTGAAGAGACCCAGTACTTC. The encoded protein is CASSLRTSGRGFEETQYF.

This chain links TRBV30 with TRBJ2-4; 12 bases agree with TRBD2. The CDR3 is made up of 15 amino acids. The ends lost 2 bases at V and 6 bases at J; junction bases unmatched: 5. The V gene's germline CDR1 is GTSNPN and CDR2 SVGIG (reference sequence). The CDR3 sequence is CAWSLAGGTLNIQYF. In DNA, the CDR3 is TGTGCCTGGAGTCTAGCGGGGGGGACTTTAAACATTCAGTACTTC.

CDR3 sequence: CASSSAVGANVLTF. The CDR3 DNA reads as TGTGCCAGCAGCTCCGCCGTGGGGGCCAACGTCCTGACTTTC. The chain is built from TRBV27 and TRBJ2-6; D unresolved. Germline V gene lookup returns CDR1 MNHEY and CDR2 SMNVEV (reference sequence). V was cut by 6 bases and J by 4 bases, with 10 bases left in between. The CDR3 length is 14 residues.

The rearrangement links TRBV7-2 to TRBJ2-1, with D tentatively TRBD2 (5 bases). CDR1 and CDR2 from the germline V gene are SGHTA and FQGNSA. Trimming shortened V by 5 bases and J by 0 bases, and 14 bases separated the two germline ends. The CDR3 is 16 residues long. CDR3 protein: CASSTQRRGSYNEQFF. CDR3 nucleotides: TGTGCCAGCAGCACACAGCGACGGGGCTCCTACAATGAGCAGTTCTTC.

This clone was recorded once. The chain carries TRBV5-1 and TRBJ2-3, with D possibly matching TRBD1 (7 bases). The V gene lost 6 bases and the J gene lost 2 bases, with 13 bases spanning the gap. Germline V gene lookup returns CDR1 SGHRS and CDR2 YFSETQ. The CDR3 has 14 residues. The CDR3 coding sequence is TGCGCCAGCAAGGAGGGACAGACCACAGATACGCAGTATTTT. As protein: CASKEGQTTDTQYF.

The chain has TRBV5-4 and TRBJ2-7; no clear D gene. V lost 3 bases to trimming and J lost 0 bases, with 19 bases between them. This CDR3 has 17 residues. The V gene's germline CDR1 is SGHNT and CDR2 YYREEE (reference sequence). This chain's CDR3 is CASSSLVVHKGSYEQYF. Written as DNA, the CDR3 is TGTGCCAGCAGCTCCCTGGTAGTTCATAAAGGCTCCTACGAGCAGTACTTC.

Written as DNA, the CDR3 is TGTGCCAGCAGAGGACAGGTTAGCAAAAACATTCAGTACTTC. Encoded protein: CASRGQVSKNIQYF. V is TRBV28 and J is TRBJ2-4, with TRBD1 matching over 7 bases. Germline V gene lookup returns CDR1 MDHEN and CDR2 SYDVKM. The CDR3 sequence is 14 residues long. V dropped 6 bases and J dropped 3; count of bases not matched to a gene: 5.

The CDR3 sequence is CASSSPLGAGGDTDTQYF. The CDR3 DNA is TGTGCCAGCAGCTCGCCCTTGGGGGCGGGGGGGGACACAGATACGCAGTATTTT. The chain links TRBV7-3 to TRBJ2-3; 9 bases are a match to TRBD2. The CDR3 is 18 residues long. Per germline, CDR1 SGHTA and CDR2 FQGTGA. V shed 4 bases, J shed 2 bases, and the junction held 13 bases outside the gene matches. The full variable domain, rest sourced from reference TRBV7-3 and TRBJ2-3, is GAGVSQTPSNKVTEKGKYVELRCDPISGHTALYWYRQSLGQGPEFLIYFQGTGAADDSGLPNDRFFAVRPEGSVSTLKIQRTERGDSAVYLCASSSPLGAGGDTDTQYFGPGTRLTVL.